This T cell receptor beta chain was recovered during a study of blood T cell repertoires in COVID-19. At the level of the study: COVID-19 samples from acute and convalescent phases originated in the United States, Italy and Spain. Sources were T cells, B-cell-depleted T cells, or PBMCs; the material itself was cDNA or gDNA.

Germline V lookup: CDR1 MNHEY, CDR2 SVGEGT. The V gene lost 2 bases and the J gene lost 3 bases, with 8 bases spanning the gap. The CDR3 loop spans 14 amino acids. Authors' processing steps: The assay estimated nucleated cells by amplifying reference gene primers. Sequenced by immunoSEQ multiplex PCR; TCRdb stores in-frame clones only, minus some. Clone size and the V and J calls come from that table; the DNA yielded D and trimming. The sample lists 75,000 to 95,000 clones, around 88% occurring once. In this sample, this clone turned up once. The TCR comes from a woman aged 60-75 years with COVID-19, enrolled during active disease. The sequencing sample was made of peripheral blood. This rearrangement joins TRBV6-2 or TRBV6-3 to TRBJ2-1; D is undetermined. The CDR3 reads CASSYSLYYNEQFF. CDR3 coding DNA: TGTGCCAGCAGTTACAGCCTATACTACAATGAGCAGTTCTTC.